One sample yielded the 20 T cell receptor beta chains listed below, sequenced in a study of beta chain features in type 1 diabetes. Expressed TCRB transcripts got sequenced, as all isolated RNA was reverse transcribed. Assay: immunoSEQ multiplex PCR; the TCRdb copy retains only in-frame clones and omits some. This sample has over 65,000 clones; about a third occur once, and the top ten carry about 0.42%. The sample comprised stem cell memory CD4+ T cells from blood. These receptors came from a woman aged 18-30 years in good health.

This chain connects TRBV7-2 to TRBJ2-1; 10 bases map to TRBD2. V lost 10 bases and J lost 4; bases outside the gene matches: 7. The CDR3 covers 14 residues. In germline, CDR1 is SGHTA, CDR2 FQGNSA. The CDR3 DNA reads as TGTGCCACCGCCCTAGCGGGGGCATACAATGAGCAGTTCTTC. It codes for CATALAGAYNEQFF. The whole variable domain, filled in from reference TRBV7-2 and TRBJ2-1, reads GAGVSQSPSNKVTEKGKDVELRCDPISGHTALYWYRQSLGQGLEFLIYFQGNSAPDKSGLPSDRFSAERTGGSVSTLTIQRTQQEDSAVYLCATALAGAYNEQFFGPGTRLTVL.

The chain combines TRBV18 with TRBJ1-2, with D possibly matching TRBD1 (6 bases). This CDR3 has 16 residues. CDR1 and CDR2 from the germline V gene are KGHSH and LQKENI. V was clipped by 3 bases and J by 3 bases, with 17 bases between them. The CDR3 DNA follows: TGTGCCAGCTCACCTCGAATTGCAGGGGTCGACTATGGCTACACCTTC. This sequence encodes CASSPRIAGVDYGYTF.

The chain uses TRBV4-1 and TRBJ1-2; D gene unclear. Germline CDR1 reads MGHRA; CDR2 reads YSYEKL. The CDR3 consists of 15 residues. V was trimmed by 1 base and J by 0 bases, leaving 9 bases between them. The CDR3 bases are TGCGCCAGCAGCCAAGCGGGGTTCGCTAACTATGGCTACACCTTC. It yields the protein CASSQAGFANYGYTF.

This clone was found a few times. V usage is TRBV11-2 and J usage is TRBJ2-3; possibly TRBD1 for D (5 bases). V was clipped by 5 bases and J by 4 bases, with 10 bases between them. CDR1 and CDR2 from the germline V gene are SGHAT and FQNNGV. This CDR3 has 13 residues. The DNA of the CDR3 is TGTGCCAGCAGCACCTCAGGGCCAGATACGCAGTATTTT. Encoded protein: CASSTSGPDTQYF.

This clone was found a few times. CDR3 bases: TGTGCCAGCGGACAGCCTGATTACGAGCAGTACTTC. It yields the protein CASGQPDYEQYF. This chain connects TRBV25-1 to TRBJ2-7; D possibly corresponds to TRBD1 (6 bases). The CDR3 runs 12 residues. V lost 8 bases and J lost 4, with 12 bases in between. The germline gives CDR1 MGHDK, CDR2 SYGVNS.

This clone has just a few counts. The chain has TRBV4-1 and TRBJ2-1, with 8 bases aligning to TRBD2. This CDR3 comprises 17 residues. J lost 4 bases, V lost 1 base, and 9 bases had no gene match. Germline CDR1 reads MGHRA; CDR2 reads YSYEKL. The CDR3: CASSQGPLGLGYNEQFF. The CDR3 bases are TGCGCCAGCAGCCAAGGGCCACTGGGACTAGGGTACAATGAGCAGTTCTTC.

The gene calls are TRBV19 and TRBJ2-3; TRBD2 agrees at 7 bases. Per the germline V gene, CDR1 is LNHDA and CDR2 is SQIVND (reference sequence). Trimming at V came to 5 bases and at J to 2 bases, leaving 4 bases not matched to a gene. The CDR3 totals 14 residues. Here the CDR3 DNA reads TGTGCCAGTAGTTCGGAGCGGGACACAGATACGCAGTATTTT. Its translation: CASSSERDTDTQYF.

This clone was recorded only once. The CDR3 does not close with the conserved phenylalanine or tryptophan, likely indicating a read error. The CDR3 sequence: CASILDRGGGTDTQYC. CDR3 DNA sequence: TGTGCCAGCATCCTAGATCGGGGGGGCGGCACAGATACGCAGTATTGT. The gene calls are TRBV7-6 and TRBJ2-3, with 8 bases fitting TRBD2. This CDR3 spans 16 amino acids. V gave up 7 bases and J gave up 1 base; unmatched junction bases: 10. CDR1 and CDR2 (germline): SGHVS, FNYEAQ.

The chain joins TRBV9 to TRBJ2-2; 7 nucleotides agree with TRBD2. V dropped 4 bases and J dropped 1; count of bases not matched to a gene: 7. The CDR3 runs to 16 residues. Germline CDR1 reads SGDLS; CDR2 reads YYNGEE. For the CDR3, the DNA is TGTGCCAGCAGCACCGAGGGAGGGATGAACACCGGGGAGCTGTTTTTT. This encodes CASSTEGGMNTGELFF.

CDR3 bases: TGTGCCAGCAGCCAAGACACTCGCCTCCCTGGCTATGGCTACACCTTC. Translation gives CASSQDTRLPGYGYTF. The chain recombines TRBV14 with TRBJ1-2; D unresolved. CDR1 SGHDN and CDR2 FVKESK come from the germline V gene. Trimming removed 0 bases at V and 4 bases at J, with 15 bases between. The CDR3 loop spans 16 amino acids.

This chain connects TRBV9 to TRBJ2-1; 7 nucleotides agree with TRBD2. The length of the CDR3 is 15 residues. CDR1 and CDR2 from the germline V gene are SGDLS and YYNGEE. J gave up 6 bases and V 0 bases, and 6 bases lay outside the gene matches. In DNA form, the CDR3 reads TGTGCCAGCAGCGTAGAACGGACTAGGTCCAATGAGCAGTTCTTC. This sequence encodes CASSVERTRSNEQFF.

The chain carries TRBV6-5 and TRBJ1-1; D uncertain. The CDR3 is 14 residues long. Germline-derived CDR1 and CDR2 are MNHEY and SVGAGI. With 6 bases removed from V and 6 bases from J, the gap between germline ends came to 17 bases. The CDR3 bases are TGTGCCAGCAGACCCCCTAGAGGGCACGCTGAAGCTTTCTTT. Encoded protein: CASRPPRGHAEAFF.

This clone was observed a handful of times. This chain joins TRBV5-4 and TRBJ2-1; 7 bases fit TRBD1. V lost 4 bases and J lost 3; bases outside the gene matches: 10. The V gene's germline CDR1 is SGHNT and CDR2 YYREEE (reference sequence). This CDR3 spans 16 amino acids. This CDR3 reads CASSISTGVLYNEQFF. In DNA form, the CDR3 reads TGTGCCAGCAGCATATCTACAGGGGTTCTCTACAATGAGCAGTTCTTC.

V usage is TRBV7-2 and J usage is TRBJ2-3; TRBD2 matches 8 bases. The germline gives CDR1 SGHTA, CDR2 FQGNSA. The CDR3 has 15 residues. V was pared by 3 bases and J by 6 bases, with 8 bases of the junction left unmatched. The CDR3 nucleotides are TGTGCCAGCAGCTTCAGAGGGCGGGGGGTGGATACGCAGTATTTT. Encoded protein: CASSFRGRGVDTQYF.

In this sample, this clone turned up a few times. The chain couples TRBV7-3 to TRBJ2-2; D is ambiguous. Germline V gene data show CDR1 as SGHTA and CDR2 as FQGTGA. The CDR3 length is 13 residues. With 2 bases removed from V and 6 bases from J, the gap between germline ends came to 7 bases. CDR3 DNA sequence: TGTGCCAGCAGCTTAGGTCGGTCCGGGGAGCTGTTTTTT. Translation gives CASSLGRSGELFF.

This sequence joins TRBV5-1 and TRBJ2-1; 14 bases are a match to TRBD2. The length of the CDR3 is 14 residues. Losses at the gene ends were 6 bases for V and 7 bases for J; bases not matched to a gene: 3. Germline V gives CDR1 SGHRS, CDR2 YFSETQ. CDR3 nucleotide sequence: TGCGCCAGCATGGGGACTAGCGGGAGTAATGAGCAGTTCTTC. This translates into CASMGTSGSNEQFF.

Only a few counts were recorded for this clone. The chain links TRBV7-8 to TRBJ2-5; D gene unclear. The CDR3 spans 16 residues. With 5 bases removed from V and 2 bases from J, the gap between germline ends came to 18 bases. CDR1 is SGHVS and CDR2 is FQNEAQ in the germline V gene. The CDR3 here is CASSPRRGSKQETQYF. Written as DNA, the CDR3 is TGTGCCAGCAGCCCCCGGCGCGGCAGTAAGCAAGAGACCCAGTACTTC.

This clone was seen more than once but under ten times. The V and J genes are TRBV7-6 and TRBJ2-1; D possibly corresponds to TRBD2 (5 bases). The germline V gene encodes CDR1 SGHVS and CDR2 FNYEAQ. This CDR3 comprises 15 residues. V lost 5 bases to trimming and J lost 10 bases, with 21 bases between them. DNA for the CDR3: TGTGCCAGCAGCCCGCGGACTCCGAGGTTAGAGGAGCAGTTCTTC. It encodes CASSPRTPRLEEQFF. Full variable domain (remainder filled in from reference TRBV7-6 and TRBJ2-1): GAGVSQSPRYKVTKRGQDVALRCDPISGHVSLYWYRQALGQGPEFLTYFNYEAQQDKSGLPNDRFSAERPEGSISTLTIQRTEQRDSAMYRCASSPRTPRLEEQFFGPGTRLTVL.

This chain links TRBV7-2 with TRBJ1-1; weak D call: TRBD1 (5 bases). CDR3 length: 12 residues. CDR1 and CDR2 from the germline V gene are SGHTA and FQGNSA. V was trimmed by 7 bases and J by 4 bases, leaving 10 bases between them. CDR3 in amino acids: CASIGGSTEAFF. CDR3 bases: TGTGCCAGCATTGGGGGGAGCACTGAAGCTTTCTTT.

V gene TRBV5-4 combines with J gene TRBJ2-5; D gene ambiguous. V was clipped by 3 bases and J by 1 base, with 13 bases between them. The germline V gene encodes CDR1 SGHNT and CDR2 YYREEE (reference sequence). This CDR3 spans 15 amino acids. The CDR3 sequence: CASSSPHLIQETQYF. DNA of the CDR3: TGTGCCAGCAGCTCCCCCCACCTAATCCAAGAGACCCAGTACTTC.